This T cell receptor beta chain was found in a study of blood T cell repertoires in COVID-19. Sequencing was performed with immunoSEQ multiplex PCR; in TCRdb, only in-frame clones are kept and a portion is missing. The table includes about 200,000 clones, approximately 85% detected once. The CDR3 runs 17 residues. With 6 bases clipped from V and 1 base from J, the junction kept 12 bases outside the gene matches. CDR1 and CDR2 (germline): MDHEN, SYDVKM. Material: peripheral blood. The sequence derives from a human donor with active or convalescent COVID-19. The donor label of this sample is uncertain. This chain links TRBV28 with TRBJ1-2, with TRBD1 matching over 9 bases. Here the CDR3 DNA reads TGTGCCAGCAGAAAACCCGGGACAGGGAAATTTAACTATGGCTACACCTTC. This sequence encodes CASRKPGTGKFNYGYTF.